Listed here are 9 T cell receptor beta chains from one sample, sequenced in a study of human T cells and chemical hapten exposure. TCRdb recomputed calls from the RACE reads with MiXCR, one row per CDR3 protein. The sample lists 30,000 to 40,000 distinct CDR3 sequences, less than 9% occurring once. Time point given: pre-sensitization, week 0. Regarding treatment: therapeutic diphenylcyclopropenone sensitization with weekly scalp DPC. The sequencing here drew on whole blood, taken in connection with sensitization to the hapten diphenylcyclopropenone (DPC). Every receptor here comes from a woman in her forties or fifties with alopecia areata. Some clones in this sample may be carry-over from other donors' samples.

This clonotype was recorded at least ten times. V usage is TRBV14 and J usage is TRBJ2-1; TRBD2 matches at 10 bases. Per the germline V gene, CDR1 is SGHDN and CDR2 is FVKESK. The CDR3 extends over 16 amino acids. V shed 4 bases and J 8 bases; nucleotides not matched to a gene: 11. The CDR3 reads CASSRRLAGLADEQFF. The CDR3 DNA sequence: TGTGCCAGCAGCCGCAGACTAGCGGGCTTGGCGGATGAGCAGTTCTTC.

There are many counts of this clonotype. The chain joins TRBV29-1 to TRBJ2-4, with a tentative D call TRBD1 (7 bases). Germline V CDR1 and CDR2: SQVTM, ANQGSEA. The CDR3 is 14 amino acids. The germline V and J ends were trimmed by 5 bases and 3 bases, with 14 bases remaining between them. The CDR3 DNA reads as TGCAGCGTTACTGACAGGGAGGTCAAAAACATTCAGTACTTC. Encoded protein: CSVTDREVKNIQYF.

This clonotype was observed many times. For the CDR3, the DNA is TGCGCCAGCAGCCAAGACGAAGGGCGGAAACTGTTTTTT. Its protein is CASSQDEGRKLFF. The chain uses TRBV4-3 and TRBJ1-4; D remains unclear. The V end lost 0 bases, the J end lost 11 bases, and 10 bases lay between the germline ends. Germline V lookup: CDR1 LGHNA, CDR2 YSLEER. There are 13 residues in the CDR3.

This clonotype was seen at least ten times. The V call is TRBV6-6, the J call TRBJ2-1; 7 positions match TRBD1. Germline assignment: CDR1 MNHNY and CDR2 SVGAGI (reference sequence). The CDR3 contains 14 residues. V trimming: 2 bases; J trimming: 4 bases; junction bases outside the gene matches: 2. The CDR3 DNA follows: TGTGCCAGCAGTTACACGACAGGGTACAATGAGCAGTTCTTC. Translation: CASSYTTGYNEQFF.

CDR3 nucleotides: TGTGCCAGCACCCCGGCAACTTACACAGATACGCAGTATTTT. The encoded protein is CASTPATYTDTQYF. The rearrangement links TRBV3-1 to TRBJ2-3, with unresolved D. CDR1 is LGHDT and CDR2 is YNNKEL in the germline V gene (reference sequence). The V end was cut by 7 bases, the J end by 2 bases, with 13 bases between. The CDR3 has 14 amino acids.

This clonotype was observed many times. The CDR3 DNA is TGTGCCAGCAGCCAAGTGATCCAATACGAGCAGTACTTC. Translating gives CASSQVIQYEQYF. The V call is TRBV3-1, the J call TRBJ2-7; no clear D. The CDR3 is made up of 13 amino acids. Looked up from germline, CDR1 is LGHDT and CDR2 is YNNKEL (reference sequence). Trimming cost V 1 base and J 4 bases, with 8 bases left between them.

The rearrangement joins TRBV23-1 to TRBJ2-5; 7 bases map to TRBD2. TRBV23-1 is an open reading frame, and its role is uncertain. V trimming: 0 bases; J trimming: 5 bases; junction bases outside the gene matches: 15. This CDR3 has 18 residues. The CDR3 loop reads CASSQSPLPGGRGETQYF. CDR3 nucleotide sequence: TGCGCCAGCAGTCAATCGCCGCTCCCTGGCGGGAGAGGCGAGACCCAGTACTTC.

This clonotype appeared many times. The chain carries TRBV29-1 and TRBJ1-2; TRBD1 might be the D (6 bases). Trimming took 7 bases from V and 5 from J, leaving 14 bases between them. Germline V gene data show CDR1 as SQVTM and CDR2 as ANQGSEA. This CDR3 region has 12 residues. The DNA of the CDR3 is TGCAGCGAGCGCAGGGGTGGGTATGGCTACACCTTC. It yields the protein CSERRGGYGYTF.

This clonotype was picked up many times. The rearrangement uses TRBV18 and TRBJ2-5; TRBD2 matches at 8 bases. Germline assignment: CDR1 KGHSH and CDR2 LQKENI. Trimming cost V 3 bases and J 5 bases; bases outside gene matches: 8. The CDR3 covers 15 residues. The CDR3 is CASSPPGLDLETQYF. The CDR3 DNA is TGTGCCAGCTCACCGCCGGGACTAGATTTGGAGACCCAGTACTTC.